The T cell receptor beta chain under discussion was sequenced for a study of T cells after yellow fever vaccination. The study, taken as a whole, reports: Abundant clonotypes (contaminants from the bulk population) could be present in FACS-sorted repertoires. The booster saw the reappearance of most primary-vaccination clones (about 95% CD4, 80% to 90% CD8).

For TCR, cDNA came from 5'RACE template switching, which added a universal primer site and UMIs. TCRdb fed the 5' RACE reads into MiXCR, producing one record per CDR3 protein. Among 300,000 to 350,000 distinct CDR3 sequences, 3% to 4.5% were seen once, and the ten largest hold around 24%. The V end was cut by 4 bases, the J end by 5 bases, with 17 bases between. The CDR3 totals 15 residues. CDR1 PRHDT and CDR2 FYEKMQ come from the germline V gene (reference sequence). In this sample, this clonotype turned up a few times. Its antigen is not known. The sample was PBMCs, taken 5 days after the yellow fever booster vaccination. The chain is built from TRBV13 and TRBJ2-5, with D possibly being TRBD1 (6 bases). This clonotype was obtained from a man between 18 and 35 years old who received the YFV17D yellow fever vaccine. The CDR3 region has the DNA TGTGCCAGCAGCTCCCGGGCAGGGGCGCGGGAGACCCAGTACTTC. Protein: CASSSRAGARETQYF.